The 30 T cell receptor beta chains below come from one sample, sequenced in a study of blood T cell repertoires in COVID-19. The table came from immunoSEQ multiplex PCR; TCRdb's copy has only in-frame clones and leaves some out. The repertoire consists of about 290,000 clones, with roughly 85% occurring once and the leading ten covering approximately 3%. The sample taken for sequencing was peripheral blood. These receptor sequences come from a woman aged 30 to 39 with active or convalescent COVID-19.

The V and J genes are TRBV5-5 and TRBJ2-3; 12 bases are a match to TRBD1. The CDR3 covers 15 residues. V lost 2 bases to trimming and J lost 4 bases; unmatched junction nucleotides: 2. Germline lookup yields CDR1 SGHKS and CDR2 YYEKEE (reference sequence). CDR3 in DNA: TGTGCCAGCAGCTTCCGGGACAGGGGGCCAGATACGCAGTATTTT. Encoded protein: CASSFRDRGPDTQYF.

The chain is built from TRBV7-6 and TRBJ2-5, with D perhaps matching TRBD2 (6 bases). CDR1 is SGHVS, CDR2 FNYEAQ, per germline. This CDR3 has 14 residues. Trimming took 4 bases from V and 7 from J, leaving 16 bases between them. The CDR3 coding sequence is TGTGCCAGCAGCTCAACGGGGACTGCGGGGACCCAGTACTTC. Its translation is CASSSTGTAGTQYF.

The chain combines TRBV7-2 with TRBJ2-7; the match to TRBD2 covers 11 bases. V shed 3 bases and J 6 bases; nucleotides not matched to a gene: 7. Germline V gene data show CDR1 as SGHTA and CDR2 as FQGNSA. The CDR3 has 15 residues. CDR3 amino acids: CASSFRTSGYSEQYF. In nucleotides, the CDR3 is TGTGCCAGCAGCTTCCGGACTAGCGGGTACTCCGAGCAGTACTTC.

The V gene is TRBV6-4, the J gene TRBJ2-5; 7 bases map to TRBD1. The CDR3 spans 15 residues. With 3 bases clipped from V and 1 base from J, the junction kept 5 bases outside the gene matches. Germline CDR1 and CDR2: MRHNA and SNTAGT. The CDR3 loop reads CASSEPRDSQETQYF. The CDR3 nucleotides are TGTGCCAGCAGTGAGCCCCGGGACAGCCAAGAGACCCAGTACTTC.

V and J are TRBV5-1 and TRBJ1-5; D gene unclear. Germline CDR1 and CDR2: SGHRS and YFSETQ. This CDR3 spans 14 amino acids. The V gene lost 0 bases and the J gene lost 4 bases, with 8 bases spanning the gap. As DNA, the CDR3 is TGCGCCAGCAGCTTGGGGCCGACAAATCAGCCCCAGCATTTT. It translates to CASSLGPTNQPQHF.

CDR3 region: CASSRGWVTGGRDGYTF. CDR3 coding DNA: TGTGCCAGCAGCCGGGGATGGGTGACAGGGGGTAGGGATGGCTACACCTTC. The chain carries TRBV3-1 (or the pseudogene TRBV3-2) and TRBJ1-2; 9 bases match TRBD1. There are 17 residues in the CDR3. V lost 4 bases, J lost 6 bases, and 15 bases stayed unmatched. Germline loops: CDR1 LGHDT, CDR2 YNNKEL (reference sequence).

This clone appeared a few times. The genes are TRBV5-1 and TRBJ1-2; D gene unclear. Germline loops: CDR1 SGHRS, CDR2 YFSETQ. This CDR3 is 14 amino acids long. V was trimmed by 0 bases and J by 8 bases, leaving 14 bases between them. CDR3: CASSLATDGGGYTF. CDR3 bases: TGCGCCAGCAGCTTGGCGACGGATGGCGGGGGCTACACCTTC. The entire variable domain, with the rest obtained from reference TRBV5-1 and TRBJ1-2, is as follows: KAGVTQTPRYLIKTRGQQVTLSCSPISGHRSVSWYQQTPGQGLQFLFEYFSETQRNKGNFPGRFSGRQFSNSRSEMNVSTLELGDSALYLCASSLATDGGGYTFGSGTRLTVV.

The chain uses TRBV4-2 and TRBJ1-5, with a possible D match to TRBD1 (5 bases). The V gene lost 1 base and the J gene lost 5 bases, with 9 bases spanning the gap. CDR3 size: 14 residues. Per the germline V gene, CDR1 is LGHNA and CDR2 is YNFKEQ. The CDR3 here is CASSQGGQDQPQHF. DNA for the CDR3: TGTGCCAGCAGCCAAGGGGGCCAGGATCAGCCCCAGCATTTT.

The chain has TRBV10-3 and TRBJ2-2; tentative D call: TRBD1 (6 bases). This CDR3 region has 15 residues. The V end lost 7 bases, the J end lost 3 bases, and 15 bases lay between the germline ends. CDR1 is ENHRY and CDR2 is SYGVKD in the germline V gene. The CDR3 region is CAINRVPIHTGELFF. The DNA for the CDR3 is TGTGCCATCAACAGGGTCCCGATACACACCGGGGAGCTGTTTTTT.

This chain connects TRBV10-3 to TRBJ2-2; possible D gene TRBD1, 6 bases. CDR1 and CDR2 (germline): ENHRY, SYGVKD. The CDR3 is 12 amino acids. Trimming pared 8 bases from V and 6 bases from J, leaving 10 bases between. The CDR3 region has the DNA TGTGCCATCCAAACAGGGTCCGGGGAGCTGTTTTTT. As protein: CAIQTGSGELFF.

The V call is TRBV12-5, the J call TRBJ1-5; D might be TRBD1 (5 bases). The CDR3 consists of 13 residues. The V end was cut by 2 bases, the J end by 5 bases, with 7 bases between. In germline, CDR1 is LGHNT, CDR2 FRNRAP. The CDR3 DNA sequence: TGTGCTAGTGGTTTGATAGGGGATCAGCCCCAGCATTTT. It encodes CASGLIGDQPQHF. The whole variable domain, filled in from reference TRBV12-5 and TRBJ1-5, reads DARVTQTPRHKVTEMGQEVTMRCQPILGHNTVFWYRQTMMQGLELLAYFRNRAPLDDSGMPKDRFSAEMPDATLATLKIQPSEPRDSAVYFCASGLIGDQPQHFGDGTRLSIL.

This clone was recorded only once. CDR3 bases: TGTGCCAGCAGTTTTCGGGTTGAGCAGTTCTTC. Translated: CASSFRVEQFF. The chain carries TRBV12-3 or TRBV12-4 and TRBJ2-1; no clear D. CDR3 length: 11 amino acids. The V end lost 3 bases, the J end lost 9 bases, and 6 bases lay between the germline ends.

The chain has TRBV28 and TRBJ1-1, with 10 bases identical to TRBD1. The junction had 4 bases not matched to a gene; V was cut back by 5 bases and J by 7 bases. CDR3 size: 13 residues. The germline gives CDR1 MDHEN, CDR2 SYDVKM. The CDR3 region has the DNA TGTGCCAGCAGTCGCGACAGGGGGCTTGAAGCTTTCTTT. Translated: CASSRDRGLEAFF.

This clone has only one observation. V gene TRBV11-1 combines with J gene TRBJ2-3; 7 nucleotides match TRBD2. With V trimmed by 3 bases and J by 6 bases, 6 bases remained unmatched. Germline lookup yields CDR1 SGHAT and CDR2 FQDESV (reference sequence). The CDR3 is made up of 14 amino acids. The CDR3 sequence: CASSFGSGVDTQYF. In DNA, the CDR3 is TGTGCCAGCAGCTTTGGGAGCGGGGTGGATACGCAGTATTTT.

The chain has TRBV6-4 and TRBJ2-2, with TRBD2 matching 10 bases. The germline CDR1 and CDR2 sequences are MRHNA and SNTAGT. CDR3 length: 15 amino acids. With 3 bases clipped from V and 6 bases from J, the junction kept 4 bases outside the gene matches. The CDR3: CASSEGAGGPGELFF. CDR3 DNA: TGTGCCAGCAGTGAAGGAGCGGGGGGGCCCGGGGAGCTGTTTTTT.

The chain links TRBV5-1 to TRBJ1-1; D not resolved. CDR3 length equals 13 residues. CDR1 SGHRS and CDR2 YFSETQ come from the germline V gene. Trimming pared 4 bases from V and 3 bases from J, leaving 10 bases between. CDR3 region: CASSPGRDTEAFF. The CDR3 bases are TGCGCCAGCAGCCCCGGGAGGGACACTGAAGCTTTCTTT.

The chain employs TRBV4-3 and TRBJ1-3; D call uncertain. CDR3 length equals 17 residues. Germline V CDR1 and CDR2: LGHNA, YSLEER. Between the trimmed V and J ends, which lost 0 bases and 0 bases, there was a span of 12 bases. CDR3 amino acids: CASSQDVGARSGNTIYF. CDR3 bases: TGCGCCAGCAGCCAAGATGTAGGAGCCCGCTCTGGAAACACCATATATTTT.

A note on this clone: The identical CDR3 is also encoded by other nucleotide sequences in the sample. The chain employs TRBV9 and TRBJ1-5, with a weak D call TRBD1 (6 bases). The CDR3 covers 14 residues. Germline values: CDR1 SGDLS, CDR2 YYNGEE. Trimming pared 3 bases from V and 3 bases from J, leaving 10 bases between. DNA of the CDR3: TGTGCCAGCAGCGGCGGACAGACCAATCAGCCCCAGCATTTT. Amino acid sequence: CASSGGQTNQPQHF.

The chain recombines TRBV5-1 with TRBJ1-1; D unclear. Between the trimmed V and J ends, which lost 0 bases and 0 bases, there was a span of 6 bases. This CDR3 contains 14 residues. CDR1 is SGHRS and CDR2 is YFSETQ in the germline V gene. CDR3: CASSLVQLNTEAFF. In nucleotides, the CDR3 is TGCGCCAGCAGCTTGGTTCAATTGAACACTGAAGCTTTCTTT.

In its sample, this clone was seen a few times. CDR3 coding DNA: TGTGCCAGCAGTTCCGAGTGGGAGACCCAGTACTTC. It encodes CASSSEWETQYF. The chain couples TRBV6-2 or TRBV6-3 to TRBJ2-5; D is uncertain. Looked up from germline, CDR1 is MNHEY and CDR2 is SVGEGT. The CDR3 sequence is 12 residues long. V was clipped by 4 bases and J by 5 bases, with 8 bases between them.

The V and J genes are TRBV14 and TRBJ1-6; 7 bases agree with TRBD1. The CDR3 loop spans 16 amino acids. V shed 4 bases, J shed 14 bases, and the junction held 17 bases outside the gene matches. The V gene's germline CDR1 is SGHDN and CDR2 FVKESK. The CDR3 DNA is TGTGCCAGCAGCCGATTTACCCCCACAGGGGAGAGTTCCCTCCACTTT. Protein: CASSRFTPTGESSLHF.

The chain is built from TRBV24-1 and TRBJ1-2; TRBD1 might be the D (5 bases). The CDR3 totals 18 residues. Germline lookup yields CDR1 KGHDR and CDR2 SFDVKD. Trimming took 4 bases from V and 0 from J, leaving 20 bases between them. As DNA, the CDR3 is TGTGCCACCAGTGACTACCCCTGGGGAGGGGCCTCTAACTATGGCTACACCTTC. Its protein product is CATSDYPWGGASNYGYTF.

This clone was observed a single time. CDR3 sequence: CASNGGGNQPQHF. In DNA, the CDR3 is TGTGCCAGCAACGGGGGAGGCAATCAGCCCCAGCATTTT. The chain joins TRBV6-5 to TRBJ1-5, with D possibly being TRBD1 (5 bases). The CDR3 totals 13 residues. V dropped 7 bases and J dropped 2 bases, with 9 bases sitting between them. CDR1 and CDR2 from the germline V gene are MNHEY and SVGAGI.

The chain has TRBV18 and TRBJ1-2; no clear D gene. The germline CDR1 and CDR2 sequences are KGHSH and LQKENI. The CDR3 loop spans 13 amino acids. V was trimmed by 1 base and J by 8 bases, leaving 11 bases between them. DNA for the CDR3: TGTGCCAGCTCACCACAGGGAGGACTAGGCTACACCTTC. Protein: CASSPQGGLGYTF.

This chain uses TRBV18 with TRBJ2-4; TRBD1 matches 10 bases. Per the germline V gene, CDR1 is KGHSH and CDR2 is LQKENI. Trimming cost V 4 bases and J 8 bases; bases outside gene matches: 2. This CDR3 spans 13 amino acids. The DNA of the CDR3 is TGTGCCAGCTCACGGGGGACAGGGGACATTCAGTACTTC. It is translated as CASSRGTGDIQYF.

The rearrangement uses TRBV29-1 and TRBJ2-2; TRBD2 matches 15 bases. V lost 4 bases, J lost 1 base, and 10 bases stayed unmatched. Germline CDR1 reads SQVTM; CDR2 reads ANQGSEA. The CDR3 sequence is 19 residues long. As DNA, the CDR3 is TGCAGCGTTGCAGAGGGACTAGCGGGGGGAGGGGTGAACACCGGGGAGCTGTTTTTT. The encoded protein is CSVAEGLAGGGVNTGELFF.

The rearrangement links TRBV19 to TRBJ1-2, with unresolved D. V dropped 10 bases and J dropped 8 bases, with 14 bases sitting between them. Looked up from germline, CDR1 is LNHDA and CDR2 is SQIVND (reference sequence). This CDR3 has 11 amino acids. The DNA of the CDR3 is TGTGCCACCAGAGATTTGAGGGGCTACACCTTC. It is translated as CATRDLRGYTF.

This chain uses TRBV7-2 with TRBJ1-5; possibly TRBD1 for D (5 bases). V gave up 3 bases and J gave up 1 base, with 13 bases separating them. The CDR3 has 16 residues. Germline CDR1 and CDR2: SGHTA and FQGNSA. The CDR3 spells CASSLKSGGSNQPQHF. As DNA, the CDR3 is TGTGCCAGCAGCTTGAAGTCCGGGGGGAGCAATCAGCCCCAGCATTTT.

The chain couples TRBV7-2 to TRBJ2-3, with D perhaps TRBD2 (6 bases). Germline V gene data show CDR1 as SGHTA and CDR2 as FQGNSA. CDR3 size: 14 residues. V lost 1 base and J lost 9, with 14 bases in between. CDR3 coding DNA: TGTGCCAGCAGCTTAGGTGGGACTGGACTCACGCAGTATTTT. Translated, it gives CASSLGGTGLTQYF.

The chain carries TRBV9 and TRBJ1-2; D gene ambiguous. The germline gives CDR1 SGDLS, CDR2 YYNGEE. The CDR3 covers 17 residues. Trimming took off 0 bases at V and 4 bases at J, with 19 bases between the two ends. The CDR3, as DNA: TGTGCCAGCAGCGTAGCCCCGTCCCCCTCCGGGTTCTATGGCTACACCTTC. Amino acid sequence: CASSVAPSPSGFYGYTF.